The next 20 T cell receptor beta chains were all read from a single sample in a study of spatial heterogeneity in lung cancer. Whole-study results and caveats: Counts that tracked tumor mutation counts were those of expanded intratumoral alpha and beta TCRs.

TCRdb processed the 5' RACE reads anew with MiXCR; each CDR3 protein has one entry. The repertoire holds more than 1,500 distinct CDR3 sequences, with approximately 5% as singletons. Their antigens are not known. This sample's time point: sample taken at primary tumor resection. Source: lung tumor tissue, taken at surgery. These receptors all stem from a male donor with early-stage non-small cell lung cancer.

This clonotype is large. V gene TRBV3-1 combines with J gene TRBJ1-5; a possible D gene is TRBD1 (5 bases). Germline V lookup: CDR1 LGHDT, CDR2 YNNKEL (reference sequence). The V end lost 4 bases, the J end lost 4 bases, and 11 bases lay between the germline ends. The CDR3 has 14 residues. This CDR3 is CASSPGVGNQPQHF. The CDR3 region has the DNA TGTGCCAGCAGCCCGGGGGTGGGGAATCAGCCCCAGCATTTT.

By share, this clonotype counts as large. The chain couples TRBV29-1 to TRBJ2-7; D possibly corresponds to TRBD1 (5 bases). Trimming removed 3 bases from V and 3 bases from J, with 15 bases in between. The CDR3 is 14 amino acids. Germline loops: CDR1 SQVTM, CDR2 ANQGSEA. CDR3 in amino acids: CSVDGAERGYEQYF. CDR3 nucleotides: TGCAGCGTTGACGGCGCTGAAAGGGGCTACGAGCAGTACTTC.

This clonotype is labeled large. The V gene is TRBV28, the J gene TRBJ1-1, with D tentatively TRBD1 (6 bases). This CDR3 spans 17 amino acids. CDR1 is MDHEN, CDR2 SYDVKM, per germline. The V end was cut by 5 bases, the J end by 6 bases, with 25 bases between. In DNA, the CDR3 is TGTGCCAGCAGTCTCTACTTCCGGCAGGGGATGAGGGCTGAAGCTTTCTTT. Its protein is CASSLYFRQGMRAEAFF.

This clonotype qualifies as medium-sized. The chain uses TRBV6-1 and TRBJ1-5, with D possibly matching TRBD1 (5 bases). Germline V CDR1 and CDR2: MNHNS, SASEGT. This CDR3 has 17 amino acids. V was trimmed by 1 base and J by 2 bases, leaving 15 bases between them. The DNA for the CDR3 is TGTGCCAGCAGTGAAGGGGGAGCAGGGATGGGCAATCAGCCCCAGCATTTT. It encodes CASSEGGAGMGNQPQHF.

In its sample, this clonotype is medium-sized. The chain has TRBV12-3 or TRBV12-4 and TRBJ2-3; no clear D gene. The CDR3 length is 12 residues. V lost 5 bases to trimming and J lost 1 base, with 4 bases between them. DNA for the CDR3: TGTGCCAGCAGTAGGGGCACAGATACGCAGTATTTT. It codes for CASSRGTDTQYF.

Only a few counts were recorded for this clonotype. The J gene is TRBJ2-4, the V gene TRBV5-1; TRBD2 matches 9 bases. The CDR3 spans 16 residues. V was pared by 3 bases and J by 2 bases, with 6 bases of the junction left unmatched. Looked up from germline, CDR1 is SGHRS and CDR2 is YFSETQ. The CDR3 coding sequence is TGCGCCAGCAGCTCCTGGACTAGCGAAACCAAAAACATTCAGTACTTC. Translating gives CASSSWTSETKNIQYF.

This clonotype is medium-sized (0.01 to 0.1%). Compared with germline, one end of the junction differs, possibly owing to a read error. The chain has TRBV5-6 and TRBJ1-6; D might be TRBD1 (6 bases). The CDR3 is 16 residues long. Germline lookup yields CDR1 SGHDT and CDR2 YYEEEE. CDR3 loop: CASTLKGHPYNSPLHF. The CDR3 nucleotides are TGTGCCAGCACCTTGAAGGGACACCCGTATAATTCACCCCTCCACTTT.

This clonotype is medium-sized in the sample. V usage is TRBV3-1 and J usage is TRBJ2-5, with 8 bases identical to TRBD2. The CDR3 length is 16 residues. Looked up from germline, CDR1 is LGHDT and CDR2 is YNNKEL (reference sequence). V dropped 1 base and J dropped 5; count of bases not matched to a gene: 9. The CDR3: CASSQVGSGSSETQYF. The CDR3 nucleotides read TGTGCCAGCAGCCAAGTGGGAAGCGGGAGTTCGGAGACCCAGTACTTC.

This clonotype is termed medium-sized (0.01 to 0.1%). The V and J genes are TRBV20-1 and TRBJ2-7, with 9 bases matching TRBD1. Trimming took 4 bases from V and 3 from J; bases not matched to a gene: 7. Germline lookup yields CDR1 DFQATT and CDR2 SNEGSKA (reference sequence). This CDR3 is built from 14 residues. CDR3 sequence: CSAKGTGIIYEQYF. DNA for the CDR3: TGCAGTGCTAAAGGGACAGGGATCATCTACGAGCAGTACTTC.

By frequency in the sample, this clonotype is medium-sized. This sequence joins TRBV10-3 and TRBJ1-2; 12 positions match TRBD1. CDR1 is ENHRY, CDR2 SYGVKD, per germline. The CDR3 loop spans 15 amino acids. J lost 3 bases, V lost 8 bases, and 7 bases had no gene match. The chain's CDR3 is CAIGTGGLYDYGYTF. CDR3 in DNA: TGTGCCATCGGGACAGGGGGCCTTTACGACTATGGCTACACCTTC.

This clonotype is medium-sized within its sample. This chain joins TRBV24-1 and TRBJ2-3; tentatively, D is TRBD1 (6 bases). Germline lookup yields CDR1 KGHDR and CDR2 SFDVKD. V lost 7 bases and J lost 0, with 10 bases in between. The CDR3 totals 14 residues. CDR3 DNA sequence: TGTGCCACCAGCAGGGGCGGTAGCACAGATACGCAGTATTTT. Translation: CATSRGGSTDTQYF.

This clonotype is medium-sized (0.01 to 0.1%) within its sample. J is TRBJ2-2 and V is TRBV12-3 or TRBV12-4; D may be TRBD2 (5 bases). The CDR3 extends over 16 amino acids. Trimming stripped 2 bases from V and 4 bases from J, with 14 bases between. In DNA form, the CDR3 reads TGTGCCAGCAGTTTACTGGCGGGTCCCCTCACCGGGGAGCTGTTTTTT. Encoded protein: CASSLLAGPLTGELFF.

This clonotype is medium-sized by share. The V gene is TRBV7-2, the J gene TRBJ1-5; no reliable D call. Trimming took 2 bases from V and 5 from J, leaving 19 bases between them. This CDR3 region has 17 residues. CDR1 SGHTA and CDR2 FQGNSA come from the germline V gene. This CDR3 is CASSLHPPVTNDQPQHF. DNA of the CDR3: TGTGCCAGCAGCTTACATCCCCCAGTGACTAATGATCAGCCCCAGCATTTT.

This clonotype ranks as large. This chain links TRBV7-9 with TRBJ2-7, with D hard to call. Trimming pared 8 bases from V and 6 bases from J, leaving 20 bases between. Germline V gives CDR1 SEHNR, CDR2 FQNEAQ (reference sequence). The CDR3 extends over 14 amino acids. The CDR3 sequence: CASRPPTSLFEQYF. CDR3 bases: TGTGCCAGCCGACCTCCTACGTCTCTCTTCGAGCAGTACTTC.

This clonotype is large in the sample. The chain carries TRBV7-2 and TRBJ2-5; TRBD1 might be the D (5 bases). The V gene's germline CDR1 is SGHTA and CDR2 FQGNSA. The V end lost 5 bases, the J end lost 5 bases, and 21 bases lay between the germline ends. This CDR3 has 16 amino acids. CDR3 nucleotide sequence: TGTGCCAGCAGCCCGACCACAACAGGTTATTATGAGACCCAGTACTTC. It translates to CASSPTTTGYYETQYF.

This clonotype is medium-sized by share. The chain recombines TRBV19 with TRBJ1-5; maybe TRBD1 (5 bases). The V gene lost 5 bases and the J gene lost 4 bases, with 15 bases spanning the gap. From germline, CDR1 is LNHDA and CDR2 SQIVND (reference sequence). This CDR3 is built from 15 residues. The CDR3 DNA reads as TGTGCCAGTAGTCCAGGGCGGTCTGGAAATCAGCCCCAGCATTTT. As protein: CASSPGRSGNQPQHF.

This clonotype is labeled large (0.1 to 1%). This chain joins TRBV5-4 and TRBJ2-1; 8 bases map to TRBD1. V was clipped by 4 bases and J by 9 bases; unmatched bases: 9. The CDR3 is made up of 14 amino acids. Germline values: CDR1 SGHNT, CDR2 YYREEE (reference sequence). CDR3 residues: CASSPDRVVREQFF. The DNA for the CDR3 is TGTGCCAGCAGCCCGGACAGGGTTGTGCGTGAGCAGTTCTTC.

This clonotype qualifies as medium-sized. V is TRBV28 and J is TRBJ2-1; D is undetermined. V lost 3 bases and J lost 1, with 13 bases in between. The CDR3 consists of 16 residues. Germline CDR1 and CDR2: MDHEN and SYDVKM. CDR3 DNA: TGTGCCAGCAGTTTTTCCCCCCCGCGTTCCTACAATGAGCAGTTCTTC. Amino acids: CASSFSPPRSYNEQFF.

By share, this clonotype counts as medium-sized (0.01 to 0.1%). V is TRBV29-1 and J is TRBJ2-1, with TRBD1 identical over 8 bases. The trim removed 4 bases at V and 9 bases at J, leaving 11 bases unmatched. Looked up from germline, CDR1 is SQVTM and CDR2 is ANQGSEA. This CDR3 is built from 14 residues. As DNA, the CDR3 is TGCAGCGTTGGGCCCGACGGGACAGGATTTGAGCAGTTCTTC. It translates to CSVGPDGTGFEQFF.

By share, this clonotype ranks as medium-sized. The chain links TRBV11-2 to TRBJ1-1; D unresolved. The CDR3 sequence is 11 residues long. CDR1 is SGHAT and CDR2 is FQNNGV in the germline V gene. The V end lost 6 bases, the J end lost 7 bases, and 9 bases lay between the germline ends. CDR3 DNA: TGTGCCAGCAGGACACGTAATGAAGCTTTCTTT. Translating it yields CASRTRNEAFF.